Below, one T cell receptor (beta chain) is given with its context. Its antigen is still unknown. The PCR contained 60 Vbeta and 13 Jbeta primers. The protocol was immunoSEQ multiplex PCR, while the TCRdb copy is restricted to in-frame clones and leaves out a portion. This table holds some 170,000 clones, approximately 80% found once. This specimen comes from a study of cytomegalovirus exposure and HLA in healthy donors. Study-wide points: Immune exposure information comprised only CMV serostatus. 87-base-pair reads could not separate some V segments, including TRBV6-2 and TRBV6-3. Presence/absence analyses rested on an assumption that sequencing depth was roughly uniform across donors.

V gave up 6 bases and J gave up 0 bases; unmatched junction bases: 5. The germline CDR1 and CDR2 sequences are SGHDT and YYEEEE. The CDR3 length is 14 residues. Unrecorded immune exposures were likely, despite nominal health at sampling. The TCR comes from a man in his forties or fifties in good health and CMV-seropositive. Sequenced sample: PBMCs. The chain employs TRBV5-6 and TRBJ2-7; 8 positions match TRBD2. This chain's CDR3 is CASNTGGSSYEQYF. CDR3 nucleotides: TGTGCCAGCAACACGGGGGGGAGCTCCTACGAGCAGTACTTC.